These 29 T cell receptor beta chains originate from one sample sequenced in a study of blood T cell repertoires in COVID-19. Only in-frame clones appear in the TCRdb table, and some are missing; sequencing was by immunoSEQ multiplex PCR. The top ten hold roughly 3.9% of the sample, which has about 160,000 clones, approximately 88% seen once. The sequenced material came from peripheral blood. The receptors here all came from a woman in her fifties or sixties who had recovered from COVID-19.

V and J are TRBV9 and TRBJ1-2, with TRBD1 matching 9 bases. V lost 0 bases and J lost 6; bases outside the gene matches: 3. Germline V gene data show CDR1 as SGDLS and CDR2 as YYNGEE. The CDR3 is 14 amino acids. The CDR3 sequence: CASSVVGTGHGYTF. Here the CDR3 DNA reads TGTGCCAGCAGCGTAGTAGGGACAGGGCATGGCTACACCTTC.

J is TRBJ2-5 and V is TRBV5-4; possibly TRBD2 for D (5 bases). Per germline, CDR1 SGHNT and CDR2 YYREEE (reference sequence). The length of the CDR3 is 14 residues. The V gene lost 2 bases and the J gene lost 2 bases, with 10 bases spanning the gap. The CDR3 DNA sequence: TGTGCCAGCAGCTTTAACGGCGGGCAAGAGACCCAGTACTTC. Translating gives CASSFNGGQETQYF.

The chain carries TRBV5-1 and TRBJ2-2, with D perhaps TRBD1 (6 bases). The CDR3 runs 14 residues. The germline CDR1 and CDR2 sequences are SGHRS and YFSETQ. Trimming removed 4 bases from V and 6 bases from J, with 13 bases in between. CDR3 nucleotides: TGCGCCAGCAGCCCCGGGTGGGGGCCCGGGGAGCTGTTTTTT. It translates to CASSPGWGPGELFF.

The chain is built from TRBV6-1 and TRBJ1-3, with D unresolved. V lost 2 bases and J 3 bases, leaving 8 bases between the germline ends. The CDR3 totals 14 residues. The germline CDR1 and CDR2 sequences are MNHNS and SASEGT. The CDR3 spells CASSEMGSGNTIYF. CDR3 nucleotides: TGTGCCAGCAGTGAAATGGGCAGTGGAAACACCATATATTTT.

This clone has only a few counts. V is TRBV6-2 or TRBV6-3 and J is TRBJ1-5; D remains ambiguous. The germline CDR1 and CDR2 sequences are MNHEY and SVGEGT. Trimming pared 0 bases from V and 0 bases from J, leaving 6 bases between. The CDR3 has 15 amino acids. The CDR3 sequence is CASSYSRDSNQPQHF. The CDR3 DNA reads as TGTGCCAGCAGTTACTCGAGGGATAGCAATCAGCCCCAGCATTTT.

The gene calls are TRBV5-1 and TRBJ1-6; 9 bases are shared with TRBD1. The CDR3 runs 15 residues. CDR1 and CDR2 (germline): SGHRS, YFSETQ. V trimming: 4 bases; J trimming: 10 bases; junction bases outside the gene matches: 9. CDR3 DNA sequence: TGCGCCAGCAGCCCCGGGACAGGGAGTCAATCACCCCTCCACTTT. Its protein product is CASSPGTGSQSPLHF.

The chain uses TRBV30 and TRBJ2-1; possibly TRBD1 for D (6 bases). In germline, CDR1 is GTSNPN, CDR2 SVGIG (reference sequence). This CDR3 spans 12 amino acids. V lost 0 bases to trimming and J lost 6 bases, with 6 bases between them. CDR3 residues: CAWSVQGNEQFF. The CDR3 DNA sequence: TGTGCCTGGAGTGTACAGGGCAATGAGCAGTTCTTC.

J is TRBJ2-7 and V is TRBV11-2, with D unclear. Per the germline V gene, CDR1 is SGHAT and CDR2 is FQNNGV. The V end was cut by 4 bases, the J end by 4 bases, with 5 bases between. CDR3 length equals 11 residues. CDR3 residues: CASSSRYEQYF. As DNA, the CDR3 is TGTGCCAGCAGCTCGCGGTACGAGCAGTACTTC.

The chain joins TRBV24-1 to TRBJ2-7, with 7 nucleotides matching TRBD1. The germline V gene encodes CDR1 KGHDR and CDR2 SFDVKD. CDR3 length: 13 residues. Germline trimming cut 4 bases from V and 4 bases from J; bases unmatched to any gene: 3. The CDR3 DNA is TGTGCCACCAGTGAGGGGACAGAGTACGAGCAGTACTTC. Residues: CATSEGTEYEQYF.

The rearrangement joins TRBV3-1 (or the pseudogene TRBV3-2) to TRBJ2-7; maybe TRBD1 (5 bases). This CDR3 is built from 14 residues. The germline gives CDR1 LGHDT, CDR2 YNNKEL (reference sequence). V dropped 2 bases and J dropped 10 bases, with 18 bases sitting between them. CDR3 sequence reads: CASSQFDSYRRQYF. CDR3 in DNA: TGTGCCAGCAGCCAATTCGACAGCTACAGGCGTCAGTACTTC.

This chain joins TRBV28 and TRBJ2-1, with 9 bases that match TRBD1. This CDR3 comprises 17 residues. The V and J ends lost 5 bases and 0 bases, in that order; junction bases with no gene match: 8. Germline loops: CDR1 MDHEN, CDR2 SYDVKM. CDR3 loop: CASSPAGQGSSYNEQFF. In DNA form, the CDR3 reads TGTGCCAGCAGTCCTGCCGGACAGGGGAGCTCCTACAATGAGCAGTTCTTC.

V usage is TRBV24-1 and J usage is TRBJ2-6; D gene unclear. V lost 9 bases and J 0 bases, leaving 8 bases between the germline ends. This CDR3 has 14 residues. Germline V gives CDR1 KGHDR, CDR2 SFDVKD. The CDR3 coding sequence is TGTGCCACCGATACCAGCTCTGGGGCCAACGTCCTGACTTTC. This sequence encodes CATDTSSGANVLTF.

This CDR3 is CASSSVPGINTEAFF. The CDR3 coding sequence is TGTGCCAGCTCCTCAGTCCCAGGGATCAACACTGAAGCTTTCTTT. The chain recombines TRBV6-5 with TRBJ1-1; D is perhaps TRBD1 (5 bases). Trimming removed 8 bases at V and 2 bases at J, with 18 bases between. CDR1 is MNHEY, CDR2 SVGAGI, per germline. The CDR3 extends over 15 amino acids.

This clone came up once. This rearrangement joins TRBV9 to TRBJ2-2; TRBD2 matches at 14 bases. Germline loops: CDR1 SGDLS, CDR2 YYNGEE. V shed 3 bases, J shed 0 bases, and the junction held 1 base outside the gene matches. This CDR3 contains 17 residues. In nucleotides, the CDR3 is TGTGCCAGCAGCGGACTAGCGGGGGGGCCGAACACCGGGGAGCTGTTTTTT. This encodes CASSGLAGGPNTGELFF.

This clone was detected only a few times. The chain combines TRBV30 with TRBJ1-6; 8 bases align to TRBD1. J gave up 10 bases and V 8 bases, and 10 bases lay outside the gene matches. CDR1 GTSNPN and CDR2 SVGIG come from the germline V gene (reference sequence). CDR3 size: 13 residues. CDR3 nucleotides: TGTGCCGGCCAGGGACAGGAAACCTCACCCCTCCACTTT. Translation gives CAGQGQETSPLHF.

CDR3 nucleotides: TGTGCCAGCAGCCTTAGAGACTATAATTCACCCCTCCACTTT. Its protein product is CASSLRDYNSPLHF. This sequence joins TRBV7-2 and TRBJ1-6; D not resolved. V lost 5 bases and J lost 3, with 8 bases in between. Germline values: CDR1 SGHTA, CDR2 FQGNSA. The CDR3 sequence is 14 residues long.

The chain has TRBV6-5 and TRBJ1-6; D gene unclear. There are 16 residues in the CDR3. V was shortened by 2 bases and J by 8 bases, with 16 bases between the two germline ends. CDR1 and CDR2 from the germline V gene are MNHEY and SVGAGI. Written as DNA, the CDR3 is TGTGCCAGCAGTTACATCTGGGGTGGGAGGCATTCACCCCTCCACTTT. This gives the protein CASSYIWGGRHSPLHF.

The chain uses TRBV5-1 and TRBJ2-3; 10 nucleotides agree with TRBD1. The CDR3 length is 15 residues. CDR1 is SGHRS and CDR2 is YFSETQ in the germline V gene. Germline trimming cut 3 bases from V and 2 bases from J; bases unmatched to any gene: 3. CDR3 sequence (DNA): TGCGCCAGCAGCTCGGGACAGGGGAACACAGATACGCAGTATTTT. Translating gives CASSSGQGNTDTQYF.

V and J are TRBV28 and TRBJ1-3; D is unclear. Per germline, CDR1 MDHEN and CDR2 SYDVKM. V lost 2 bases to trimming and J lost 1 base, with 12 bases between them. There are 16 residues in the CDR3. CDR3 protein: CASSLGGEPSGNTIYF. CDR3 nucleotide sequence: TGTGCCAGCAGTTTAGGCGGAGAACCTTCTGGAAACACCATATATTTT. Using reference TRBV28 and TRBJ1-3 for the parts outside the CDR3, the full variable domain is DVKVTQSSRYLVKRTGEKVFLECVQDMDHENMFWYRQDPGLGLRLIYFSYDVKMKEKGDIPEGYSVSREKKERFSLILESASTNQTSMYLCASSLGGEPSGNTIYFGEGSWLTVV.

This clone was seen more than once but under ten times. V is TRBV3-1 (or the pseudogene TRBV3-2) and J is TRBJ2-7; the D gene is possibly TRBD1 (6 bases). Germline CDR1 is LGHDT and CDR2 is YNNKEL (reference sequence). The CDR3 loop spans 14 amino acids. Trimming removed 5 bases from V and 0 bases from J, with 11 bases in between. The CDR3 nucleotides are TGTGCCAGCAGCGAACAGGGTATCTCCTACGAGCAGTACTTC. Its translation: CASSEQGISYEQYF.

The rearrangement links TRBV5-8 to TRBJ2-5; the match to TRBD1 covers 7 bases. Germline values: CDR1 SGHTS, CDR2 YDEGEE. The CDR3 contains 13 residues. V shed 4 bases, J shed 5 bases, and the junction held 5 bases outside the gene matches. The CDR3 nucleotides are TGTGCCAGCAGCCCACTGACAGGGGAGACCCAGTACTTC. Protein: CASSPLTGETQYF.

The J gene is TRBJ2-7, the V gene TRBV19; 8 nucleotides match TRBD2. The CDR3 length is 15 residues. The germline V gene has CDR1 LNHDA and CDR2 SQIVND (reference sequence). Trimming at V came to 3 bases and at J to 2 bases, leaving 6 bases not matched to a gene. CDR3 DNA: TGTGCCAGTAGTATCCAACAGCGGGGGCCCTACGAGCAGTACTTC. It yields the protein CASSIQQRGPYEQYF.

The chain couples TRBV6-5 to TRBJ2-3; 8 bases fit TRBD2. The V segment lost 10 bases and the J segment 5 bases; nucleotides outside the gene matches: 14. Per germline, CDR1 MNHEY and CDR2 SVGAGI. The CDR3 spans 15 residues. DNA of the CDR3: TGTGCCACACAATACGCGGGGGGCGTTATAGATACGCAGTATTTT. Translated: CATQYAGGVIDTQYF.

The rearrangement uses TRBV19 and TRBJ2-5, with 9 bases aligning to TRBD1. The CDR3 runs 14 residues. The V gene end was trimmed by 5 bases and the J gene end by 3 bases; junction bases not matched to a gene: 4. CDR1 and CDR2 from the germline V gene are LNHDA and SQIVND (reference sequence). DNA of the CDR3: TGTGCCAGTAGTGACCGGACAGGGGAAGAGACCCAGTACTTC. Translation gives CASSDRTGEETQYF.

This sequence joins TRBV6-5 and TRBJ1-6, with D maybe TRBD1 (5 bases). Trimming pared 0 bases from V and 8 bases from J, leaving 11 bases between. Germline values: CDR1 MNHEY, CDR2 SVGAGI. CDR3 length equals 15 residues. CDR3 amino acids: CASSYSGGWDSPLHF. CDR3 DNA sequence: TGTGCCAGCAGTTACTCGGGGGGATGGGATTCACCCCTCCACTTT.

V is TRBV3-1 (or the pseudogene TRBV3-2) and J is TRBJ1-1, with 8 bases aligning to TRBD1. With 1 base clipped from V and 4 bases from J, the junction kept 5 bases outside the gene matches. There are 15 residues in the CDR3. The V gene's germline CDR1 is LGHDT and CDR2 YNNKEL (reference sequence). The CDR3 region is CASSQGTGTGTEAFF. CDR3 sequence (DNA): TGTGCCAGCAGCCAAGGAACCGGGACAGGCACTGAAGCTTTCTTT.

J is TRBJ2-6 and V is TRBV7-8; D ambiguous. The CDR3 totals 14 residues. The germline V and J ends were trimmed by 5 bases and 1 base, with 6 bases remaining between them. CDR1 SGHVS and CDR2 FQNEAQ come from the germline V gene. The CDR3 bases are TGTGCCAGCAGCCCCCTATCTGGGGCCAACGTCCTGACTTTC. It encodes CASSPLSGANVLTF.

This sequence joins TRBV19 and TRBJ1-4; tentative D call: TRBD1 (5 bases). CDR3 size: 14 residues. In germline, CDR1 is LNHDA, CDR2 SQIVND (reference sequence). Trimming stripped 10 bases from V and 3 bases from J, with 15 bases between. The CDR3 DNA is TGTGCCACCACCCCAGGGCAGGCTAATGAAAAACTGTTTTTT. Translation: CATTPGQANEKLFF.

The genes are TRBV29-1 and TRBJ2-7; D is possibly TRBD2 (5 bases). This CDR3 comprises 12 residues. Trimming took off 4 bases at V and 0 bases at J, with 7 bases between the two ends. In germline, CDR1 is SQVTM, CDR2 ANQGSEA. The chain's CDR3 is CSVGRDSYEQYF. The CDR3 nucleotides read TGCAGCGTTGGACGGGACTCCTACGAGCAGTACTTC.